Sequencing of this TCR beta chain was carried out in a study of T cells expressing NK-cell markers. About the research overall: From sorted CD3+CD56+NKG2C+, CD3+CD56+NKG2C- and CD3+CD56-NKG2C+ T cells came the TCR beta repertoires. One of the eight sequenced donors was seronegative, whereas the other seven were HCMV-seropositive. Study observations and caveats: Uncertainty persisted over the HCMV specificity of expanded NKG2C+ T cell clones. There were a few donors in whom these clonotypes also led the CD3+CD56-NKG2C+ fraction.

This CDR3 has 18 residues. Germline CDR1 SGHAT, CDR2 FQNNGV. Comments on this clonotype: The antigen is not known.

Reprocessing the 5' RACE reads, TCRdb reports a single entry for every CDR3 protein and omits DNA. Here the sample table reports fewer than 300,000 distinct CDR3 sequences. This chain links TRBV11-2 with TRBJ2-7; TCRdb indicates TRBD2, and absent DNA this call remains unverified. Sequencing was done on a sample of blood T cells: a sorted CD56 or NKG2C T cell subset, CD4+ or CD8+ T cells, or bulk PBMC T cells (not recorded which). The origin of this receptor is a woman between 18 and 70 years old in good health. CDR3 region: CASSLRSLAATALYEQYF.